These 13 T cell receptor beta chains were all obtained from the same sample, sequenced in a study of T cell repertoires in cytomegalovirus infection. One entry per CDR3 protein results from TCRdb running MiXCR on the reads. The table includes some 390,000 distinct CDR3 sequences, 18% detected once. Sequencing was done on a sample of PBMCs. These receptors were taken from a human donor in good health (CMV status not recorded). Some clones in this sample may be carry-over from other donors' samples.

This clonotype was seen many times. The chain joins TRBV7-8 to TRBJ2-5; D gene uncertain. Trimming pared 2 bases from V and 1 base from J, leaving 5 bases between. The CDR3 covers 13 residues. Germline V gives CDR1 SGHVS, CDR2 FQNEAQ. CDR3 in amino acids: CASSLISQETQYF. The CDR3, as DNA: TGTGCCAGCAGCTTAATTAGCCAAGAGACCCAGTACTTC.

This clonotype was seen more than once but under ten times. This rearrangement joins TRBV29-1 to TRBJ1-5; unclear D gene. In germline, CDR1 is SQVTM, CDR2 ANQGSEA. The germline V and J ends were trimmed by 6 bases and 5 bases, with 8 bases remaining between them. The CDR3 contains 11 residues. CDR3 loop: CSVTGHQPQHF. CDR3 DNA: TGCAGCGTAACTGGCCATCAGCCCCAGCATTTT.

This clonotype was recorded a few times. This chain links TRBV6-2 or TRBV6-3 with TRBJ2-7; TRBD2 is a possible D gene (5 bases). V was pared by 0 bases and J by 0 bases, with 18 bases between. Germline V lookup: CDR1 MNHEY, CDR2 SVGEGT. The CDR3 is made up of 18 amino acids. This chain's CDR3 is CASSYSTGTGYNSYEQYF. DNA of the CDR3: TGTGCCAGCAGTTACTCGACGGGAACGGGCTATAACTCCTACGAGCAGTACTTC.

The chain uses TRBV12-3 or TRBV12-4 and TRBJ2-1, with unresolved D. CDR3 length: 13 residues. V shed 6 bases and J shed 8 bases, with 14 bases lying between them. The CDR3 DNA follows: TGTGCCAGCAGGGCCCCTTCCCAGCATGAGCAGTTCTTC. It specifies CASRAPSQHEQFF.

This clonotype was counted ten times or more. The V call is TRBV6-2 or TRBV6-3, the J call TRBJ2-1; 12 nucleotides align to TRBD2. The CDR3 totals 19 residues. The V and J ends lost 3 bases and 0 bases, in that order; junction bases with no gene match: 9. Germline V gene lookup returns CDR1 MNHEY and CDR2 SVGEGT. CDR3 amino acids: CASSYDGLAGLSSYNEQFF. CDR3 nucleotides: TGTGCCAGCAGTTATGACGGACTAGCGGGGCTGAGCTCCTACAATGAGCAGTTCTTC.

This clonotype showed up many times. For the CDR3, the DNA is TGTGCCAGCAGTTTAGGGCGCGACTATGGCTACACCTTC. Protein sequence: CASSLGRDYGYTF. This sequence joins TRBV12-3 or TRBV12-4 and TRBJ1-2; D unresolved. The CDR3 length is 13 residues. V lost 1 base, J lost 3 bases, and 6 bases lay in between.

This clonotype has at least ten counts. J is TRBJ2-3 and V is TRBV18, with D perhaps being TRBD1 or TRBD2 (5 bases each). This CDR3 region has 15 residues. Trimming took 1 base from V and 2 from J, leaving 10 bases between them. Germline V lookup: CDR1 KGHSH, CDR2 LQKENI. The CDR3 protein is CASSPRDGNTDTQYF. CDR3 DNA sequence: TGTGCCAGCTCACCACGGGACGGGAACACAGATACGCAGTATTTT.

In this sample, this clonotype turned up a few times. The gene calls are TRBV28 and TRBJ1-1; weak D call: TRBD1 (5 bases). The CDR3 has 14 residues. Germline assignment: CDR1 MDHEN and CDR2 SYDVKM. The ends were cut back, 6 bases at V and 7 bases at J, with 18 bases in the middle. The chain's CDR3 is CASRLQPGTFEAFF. The CDR3, as DNA: TGTGCCAGCAGACTCCAGCCGGGGACCTTTGAAGCTTTCTTT.

This clonotype has ten or more counts. The chain employs TRBV6-1 and TRBJ1-1; TRBD1 matches 11 bases. CDR3 length equals 15 residues. With V trimmed by 2 bases and J by 10 bases, 9 bases remained unmatched. Germline values: CDR1 MNHNS, CDR2 SASEGT. As DNA, the CDR3 is TGTGCCAGCAGTGAATTTGGGACAGGGGGTCTTCGAGCTTTCTTT. This gives the protein CASSEFGTGGLRAFF.

The gene calls are TRBV2 and TRBJ2-5, with 10 bases fitting TRBD1. Trimming cost V 3 bases and J 4 bases; bases outside gene matches: 8. The CDR3 contains 16 residues. CDR1 and CDR2 (germline): SNHLY, FYNNEI. The CDR3 coding sequence is TGTGCCAGCAGTGATACTCAAGACAGGGGGCGAGAGACCCAGTACTTC. It yields the protein CASSDTQDRGRETQYF.

The chain combines TRBV7-8 with TRBJ2-7; tentative D call: TRBD1 (5 bases). Trimming removed 1 base at V and 2 bases at J, with 9 bases between. Germline CDR1 reads SGHVS; CDR2 reads FQNEAQ. There are 14 residues in the CDR3. Here the CDR3 DNA reads TGTGCCAGCAGCTTAGGCGGCAGGGCCTACGAGCAGTACTTC. This codes for CASSLGGRAYEQYF.

In this sample, this clonotype turned up a few times. The J gene is TRBJ1-6, the V gene TRBV11-2; D may be TRBD1 (5 bases). Germline assignment: CDR1 SGHAT and CDR2 FQNNGV. CDR3 size: 17 residues. Trimming pared 3 bases from V and 7 bases from J, leaving 19 bases between. The CDR3 sequence is CASSLGRLGRVNSPLHF. The CDR3 bases are TGTGCCAGCAGCTTGGGACGCCTAGGACGGGTGAATTCACCCCTCCACTTT.

This clonotype has ten or more counts. The chain uses TRBV7-8 and TRBJ2-7; 7 nucleotides match TRBD2. This CDR3 contains 14 residues. The germline V gene has CDR1 SGHVS and CDR2 FQNEAQ. Trimming at V came to 6 bases and at J to 3 bases, leaving 8 bases not matched to a gene. CDR3: CASSSLPSGYEQYF. The CDR3 DNA sequence: TGTGCCAGCAGTTCTCTTCCTAGCGGCTACGAGCAGTACTTC.